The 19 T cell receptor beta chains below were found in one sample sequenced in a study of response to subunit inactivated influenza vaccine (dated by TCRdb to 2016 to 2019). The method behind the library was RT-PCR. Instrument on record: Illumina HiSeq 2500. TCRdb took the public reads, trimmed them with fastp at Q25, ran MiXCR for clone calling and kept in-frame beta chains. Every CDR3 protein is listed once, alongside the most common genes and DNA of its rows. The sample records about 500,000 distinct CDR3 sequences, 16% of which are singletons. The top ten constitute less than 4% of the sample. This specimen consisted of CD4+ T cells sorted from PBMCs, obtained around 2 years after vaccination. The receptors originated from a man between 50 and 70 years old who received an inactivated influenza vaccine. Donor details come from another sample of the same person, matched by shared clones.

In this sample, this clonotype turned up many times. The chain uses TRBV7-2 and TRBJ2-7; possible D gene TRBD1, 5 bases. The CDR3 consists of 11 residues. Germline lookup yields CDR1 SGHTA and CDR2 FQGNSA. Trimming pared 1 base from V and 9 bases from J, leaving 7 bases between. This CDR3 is CASSLVTGQYF. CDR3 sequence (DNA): TGTGCCAGCAGCTTAGTAACAGGGCAGTACTTC.

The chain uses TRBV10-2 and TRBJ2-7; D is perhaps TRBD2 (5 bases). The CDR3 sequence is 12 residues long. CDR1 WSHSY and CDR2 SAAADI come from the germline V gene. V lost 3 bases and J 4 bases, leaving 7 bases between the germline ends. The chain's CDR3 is CASSDGNYEQYF. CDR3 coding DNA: TGCGCCAGCAGTGACGGGAATTACGAGCAGTACTTC.

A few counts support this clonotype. The CDR3 DNA is TGTGCCAGCACCCGCCTAGCCAGGAGTGCAGATACGCAGTATTTT. Protein product: CASTRLARSADTQYF. This sequence joins TRBV5-5 and TRBJ2-3, with D perhaps TRBD2 (5 bases). V was pared by 6 bases and J by 4 bases, with 18 bases between. CDR1 is SGHKS, CDR2 YYEKEE, per germline (reference sequence). The CDR3 is 15 residues long.

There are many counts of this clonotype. The CDR3 spells CAISEVVSGNTIYF. DNA for the CDR3: TGTGCCATCAGTGAAGTGGTGTCTGGAAACACCATATATTTT. The J gene is TRBJ1-3, the V gene TRBV10-3; D not resolved. Germline V lookup: CDR1 ENHRY, CDR2 SYGVKD. Trimming took 3 bases from V and 1 from J, leaving 7 bases between them. This CDR3 has 14 amino acids.

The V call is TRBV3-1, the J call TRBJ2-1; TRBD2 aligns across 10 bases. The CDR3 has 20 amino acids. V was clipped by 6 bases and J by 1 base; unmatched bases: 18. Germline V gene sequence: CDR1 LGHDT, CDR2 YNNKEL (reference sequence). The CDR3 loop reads CASREGLGAGGPLSYNEQFF. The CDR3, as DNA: TGTGCCAGCAGGGAAGGACTCGGAGCGGGAGGGCCTCTTTCCTACAATGAGCAGTTCTTC.

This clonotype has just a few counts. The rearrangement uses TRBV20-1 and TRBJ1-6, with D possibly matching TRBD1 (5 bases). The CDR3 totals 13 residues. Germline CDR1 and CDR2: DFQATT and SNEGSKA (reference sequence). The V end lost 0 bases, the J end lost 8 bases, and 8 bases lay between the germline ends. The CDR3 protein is CSARESGDSPLHF. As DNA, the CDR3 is TGCAGTGCTAGAGAGTCGGGGGATTCACCCCTCCACTTT.

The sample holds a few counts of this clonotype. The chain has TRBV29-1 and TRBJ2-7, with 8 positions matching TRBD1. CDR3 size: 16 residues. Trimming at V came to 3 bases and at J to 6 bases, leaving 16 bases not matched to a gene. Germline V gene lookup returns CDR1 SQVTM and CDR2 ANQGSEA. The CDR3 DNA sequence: TGCAGCGTTGAGGTCGCCCGGACAGGGATTACTGGCGAGCAGTACTTC. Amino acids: CSVEVARTGITGEQYF.

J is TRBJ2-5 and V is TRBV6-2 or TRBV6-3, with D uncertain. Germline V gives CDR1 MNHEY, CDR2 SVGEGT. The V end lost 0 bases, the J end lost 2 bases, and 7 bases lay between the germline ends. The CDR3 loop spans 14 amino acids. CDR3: CASSYSVSQETQYF. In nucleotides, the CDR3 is TGTGCCAGCAGTTACTCCGTTTCACAAGAGACCCAGTACTTC.

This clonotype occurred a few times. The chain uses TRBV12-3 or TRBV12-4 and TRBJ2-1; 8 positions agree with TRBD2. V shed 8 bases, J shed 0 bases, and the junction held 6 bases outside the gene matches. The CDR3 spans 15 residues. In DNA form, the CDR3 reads TGTGCCAGCCGTCGACGGGGGGGCTCCTACAATGAGCAGTTCTTC. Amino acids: CASRRRGGSYNEQFF.

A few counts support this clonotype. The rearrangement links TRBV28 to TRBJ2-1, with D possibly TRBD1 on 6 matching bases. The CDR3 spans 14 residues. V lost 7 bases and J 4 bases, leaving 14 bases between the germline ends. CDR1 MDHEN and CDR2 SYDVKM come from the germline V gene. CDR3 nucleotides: TGTGCCAGCACCATGGGGACATTTTACAATGAGCAGTTCTTC. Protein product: CASTMGTFYNEQFF.

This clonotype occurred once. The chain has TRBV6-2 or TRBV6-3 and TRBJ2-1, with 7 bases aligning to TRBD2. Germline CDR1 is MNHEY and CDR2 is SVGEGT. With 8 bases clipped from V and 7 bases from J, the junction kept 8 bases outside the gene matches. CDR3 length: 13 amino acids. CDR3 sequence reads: CASSPGGRNEQFF. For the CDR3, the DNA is TGTGCCAGCTCCCCGGGAGGTAGGAATGAGCAGTTCTTC.

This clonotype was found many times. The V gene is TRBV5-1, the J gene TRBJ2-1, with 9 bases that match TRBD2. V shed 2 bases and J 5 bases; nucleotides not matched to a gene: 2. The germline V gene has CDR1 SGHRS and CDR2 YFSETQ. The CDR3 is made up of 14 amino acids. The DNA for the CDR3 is TGCGCCAGCAGCTTCCTAGCGGGGAACAATGAGCAGTTCTTC. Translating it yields CASSFLAGNNEQFF.

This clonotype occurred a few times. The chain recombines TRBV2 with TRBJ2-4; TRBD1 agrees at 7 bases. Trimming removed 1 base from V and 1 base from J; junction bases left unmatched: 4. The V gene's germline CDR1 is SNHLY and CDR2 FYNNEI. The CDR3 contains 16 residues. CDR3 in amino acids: CASSEEGARAKNIQYF. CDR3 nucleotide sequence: TGTGCCAGCAGTGAAGAGGGGGCGCGGGCCAAAAACATTCAGTACTTC.

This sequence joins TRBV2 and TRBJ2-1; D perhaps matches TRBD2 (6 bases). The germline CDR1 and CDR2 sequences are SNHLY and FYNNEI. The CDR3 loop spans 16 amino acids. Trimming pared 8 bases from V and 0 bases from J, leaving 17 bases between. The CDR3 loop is CASRALSGSSYNEQFF. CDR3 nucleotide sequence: TGTGCCAGCCGGGCCCTTAGCGGAAGCTCCTACAATGAGCAGTTCTTC. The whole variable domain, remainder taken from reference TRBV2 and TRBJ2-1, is EPEVTQTPSHQVTQMGQEVILRCVPISNHLYFYWYRQILGQKVEFLVSFYNNEISEKSEIFDDQFSVERPDGSNFTLKIRSTKLEDSAMYFCASRALSGSSYNEQFFGPGTRLTVL.

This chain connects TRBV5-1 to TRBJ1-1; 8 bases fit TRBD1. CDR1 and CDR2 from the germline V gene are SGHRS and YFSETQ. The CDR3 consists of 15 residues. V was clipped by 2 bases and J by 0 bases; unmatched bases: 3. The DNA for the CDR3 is TGCGCCAGCAGCTTACACAGGGGGGTGAACACTGAAGCTTTCTTT. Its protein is CASSLHRGVNTEAFF. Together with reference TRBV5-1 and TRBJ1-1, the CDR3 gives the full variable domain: KAGVTQTPRYLIKTRGQQVTLSCSPISGHRSVSWYQQTPGQGLQFLFEYFSETQRNKGNFPGRFSGRQFSNSRSEMNVSTLELGDSALYLCASSLHRGVNTEAFFGQGTRLTVV.

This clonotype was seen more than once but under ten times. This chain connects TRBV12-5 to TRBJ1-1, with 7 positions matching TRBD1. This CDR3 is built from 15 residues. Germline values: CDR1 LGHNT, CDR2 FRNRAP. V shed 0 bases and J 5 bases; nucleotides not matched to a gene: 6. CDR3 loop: CASGLVTGDRTEAFF. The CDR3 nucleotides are TGTGCTAGTGGTTTGGTAACAGGGGATAGGACTGAAGCTTTCTTT.

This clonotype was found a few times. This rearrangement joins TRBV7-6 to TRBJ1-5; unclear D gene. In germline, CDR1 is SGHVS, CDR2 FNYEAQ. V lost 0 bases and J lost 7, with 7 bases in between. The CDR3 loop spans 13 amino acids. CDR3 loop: CASSLAVDQPQHF. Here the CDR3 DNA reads TGTGCCAGCAGCTTAGCGGTCGACCAGCCCCAGCATTTT.

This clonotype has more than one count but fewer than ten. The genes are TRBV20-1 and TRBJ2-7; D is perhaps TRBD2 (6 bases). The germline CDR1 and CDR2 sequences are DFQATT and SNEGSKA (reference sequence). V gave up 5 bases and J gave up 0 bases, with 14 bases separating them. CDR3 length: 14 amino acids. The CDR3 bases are TGCAGTGCTGTCGACCGGGACTTCTCCTACGAGCAGTACTTC. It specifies CSAVDRDFSYEQYF.

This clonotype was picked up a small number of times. CDR3 in DNA: TGTGCCAGCAGCCCCCCGAGGAGGGGCCAAGAGACCCAGTACTTC. It codes for CASSPPRRGQETQYF. The chain couples TRBV7-2 to TRBJ2-5, with TRBD2 as a possible D gene (6 bases). Trimming stripped 5 bases from V and 1 base from J, with 14 bases between. The CDR3 consists of 15 residues. The germline gives CDR1 SGHTA, CDR2 FQGNSA.